The 30 T cell receptor beta chains in this list originate from one sample, sequenced in a study of blood T cell repertoires in COVID-19. Clones were read by immunoSEQ multiplex PCR, and TCRdb kept only the in-frame ones, dropping some. The table has fewer than 250,000 clones, 86% seen once. Sequenced material: peripheral blood. The receptors stem from a woman aged 70-85 years with acute or convalescent COVID-19.

In its sample, this clone was seen a few times. This chain uses TRBV7-2 with TRBJ1-3, with 7 bases fitting TRBD1. CDR1 SGHTA and CDR2 FQGNSA come from the germline V gene. The CDR3 extends over 17 amino acids. Unmatched junction bases numbered 5, after V lost 0 bases and J lost 0 bases. CDR3 DNA sequence: TGTGCCAGCAGCTTAGCGATGGGACAGCTCTCTGGAAACACCATATATTTT. It translates to CASSLAMGQLSGNTIYF.

The V call is TRBV19, the J call TRBJ2-2; 11 positions agree with TRBD2. The CDR3 length is 19 residues. The germline gives CDR1 LNHDA, CDR2 SQIVND (reference sequence). J lost 8 bases, V lost 5 bases, and 19 bases had no gene match. CDR3 bases: TGTGCCAGTAGTTTCAGCCTAGCTAGCGGGAGGAAGGTTGTGGGGGAGCTGTTTTTT. Protein sequence: CASSFSLASGRKVVGELFF.

The V call is TRBV6-5, the J call TRBJ1-5; TRBD1 matches at 10 bases. From germline, CDR1 is MNHEY and CDR2 SVGAGI. The CDR3 covers 15 residues. The ends lost 6 bases at V and 4 bases at J; junction bases unmatched: 6. The CDR3 coding sequence is TGTGCCAGCAGCTCGACAGGGGGCGGTAATCAGCCCCAGCATTTT. Translation: CASSSTGGGNQPQHF.

For this clone: Other DNA sequences in the same sample also yield this CDR3. The V gene is TRBV5-1, the J gene TRBJ1-1; D gene uncertain. The CDR3 has 14 amino acids. The V end lost 0 bases, the J end lost 2 bases, and 8 bases lay between the germline ends. The germline V gene encodes CDR1 SGHRS and CDR2 YFSETQ. The DNA for the CDR3 is TGCGCCAGCAGCTTGGCCGGAGGAAACACTGAAGCTTTCTTT. This encodes CASSLAGGNTEAFF.

The chain uses TRBV6-5 and TRBJ2-3; D might be TRBD2 (7 bases). CDR3 length: 15 residues. Germline loops: CDR1 MNHEY, CDR2 SVGAGI. The V end lost 4 bases, the J end lost 4 bases, and 15 bases lay between the germline ends. The CDR3 nucleotides read TGTGCCAGCAGTTTGGGGGGGCCGACGGCAGATACGCAGTATTTT. This codes for CASSLGGPTADTQYF.

This clone was observed a handful of times. The chain uses TRBV6-5 and TRBJ2-2, with D uncertain. Germline V gives CDR1 MNHEY, CDR2 SVGAGI. The CDR3 covers 14 residues. The ends were cut back, 4 bases at V and 5 bases at J, with 11 bases in the middle. The CDR3 region is CASSSTLKTGELFF. Written as DNA, the CDR3 is TGTGCCAGCAGTTCGACTCTAAAGACCGGGGAGCTGTTTTTT.

This rearrangement joins TRBV18 to TRBJ1-5, with D perhaps matching TRBD1 (6 bases). Germline values: CDR1 KGHSH, CDR2 LQKENI. V lost 6 bases to trimming and J lost 8 bases, with 20 bases between them. There are 15 residues in the CDR3. The CDR3 loop reads CASSLQGFGLEPQHF. In nucleotides, the CDR3 is TGTGCCAGCTCCCTACAGGGATTCGGTTTGGAGCCCCAGCATTTT.

The chain is built from TRBV20-1 and TRBJ1-6; D is unresolved. V lost 4 bases and J 5 bases, leaving 3 bases between the germline ends. Germline CDR1 DFQATT, CDR2 SNEGSKA (reference sequence). The CDR3 sequence is 11 residues long. The DNA of the CDR3 is TGCAGTGCTAAGCATAATTCACCCCTCCACTTT. This sequence encodes CSAKHNSPLHF.

This chain uses TRBV5-1 with TRBJ1-2, with D possibly matching TRBD1 (5 bases). This CDR3 is built from 15 residues. V lost 0 bases and J lost 8, with 17 bases in between. From germline, CDR1 is SGHRS and CDR2 YFSETQ. CDR3 in amino acids: CASSLEGARAAGYTF. CDR3 DNA sequence: TGCGCCAGCAGCTTGGAAGGGGCCCGGGCCGCGGGCTACACCTTC.

V usage is TRBV19 and J usage is TRBJ2-3; no clear D. V lost 0 bases and J 0 bases, leaving 10 bases between the germline ends. Looked up from germline, CDR1 is LNHDA and CDR2 is SQIVND (reference sequence). The CDR3 is made up of 16 amino acids. The CDR3 here is CASSIDGGTSTDTQYF. In DNA form, the CDR3 reads TGTGCCAGTAGTATAGATGGCGGAACTAGCACAGATACGCAGTATTTT.

This sequence joins TRBV2 and TRBJ2-3, with 8 nucleotides matching TRBD1. The trim removed 7 bases at V and 4 bases at J, leaving 10 bases unmatched. The germline gives CDR1 SNHLY, CDR2 FYNNEI. This CDR3 spans 15 amino acids. CDR3: CASNPWGQASDTQYF. The CDR3, as DNA: TGTGCCAGCAACCCATGGGGACAGGCCTCAGATACGCAGTATTTT.

The chain recombines TRBV6-2 or TRBV6-3 with TRBJ2-1, with 14 bases identical to TRBD2. Germline CDR1 and CDR2: MNHEY and SVGEGT. The CDR3 covers 15 residues. The V segment lost 6 bases and the J segment 9 bases; nucleotides outside the gene matches: 7. The CDR3 nucleotides are TGTGCCAGCAGCCCCCGACTAGCGGGAGGGCGTGAGCAGTTCTTC. It encodes CASSPRLAGGREQFF.

This sequence joins TRBV3-1 (or the pseudogene TRBV3-2) and TRBJ2-1; no clear D. The CDR3 contains 16 residues. V lost 2 bases to trimming and J lost 6 bases, with 17 bases between them. CDR1 and CDR2 (germline): LGHDT, YNNKEL (reference sequence). In DNA, the CDR3 is TGTGCCAGCAGCCAATTCAGGCCTACCACACCCAATGAGCAGTTCTTC. Translation: CASSQFRPTTPNEQFF.

The rearrangement uses TRBV6-5 and TRBJ2-7; 9 bases fit TRBD1. V trimming: 10 bases; J trimming: 4 bases; junction bases outside the gene matches: 11. Germline V gene data show CDR1 as MNHEY and CDR2 as SVGAGI. The CDR3 covers 14 residues. The CDR3 DNA follows: TGTGCCACCAAACCGGGACAGGGTCCGTACGAGCAGTACTTC. This translates into CATKPGQGPYEQYF.

The rearrangement joins TRBV11-2 to TRBJ2-1, with TRBD1 matching over 9 bases. Trimming cost V 6 bases and J 1 base; bases outside gene matches: 4. The CDR3 contains 15 residues. The germline gives CDR1 SGHAT, CDR2 FQNNGV. CDR3 loop: CASRQGTGSYNEQFF. The DNA of the CDR3 is TGTGCCAGCAGGCAAGGGACAGGGTCCTACAATGAGCAGTTCTTC.

The chain is built from TRBV5-4 and TRBJ1-2, with D unclear. Trimming removed 5 bases at V and 0 bases at J, with 14 bases between. This CDR3 spans 15 amino acids. Germline assignment: CDR1 SGHNT and CDR2 YYREEE (reference sequence). The CDR3: CASRGGPAPNYGYTF. As DNA, the CDR3 is TGTGCCAGCAGAGGAGGCCCCGCCCCTAACTATGGCTACACCTTC.

The gene calls are TRBV18 and TRBJ1-1; maybe TRBD1 (5 bases). This CDR3 spans 13 amino acids. From germline, CDR1 is KGHSH and CDR2 LQKENI. V lost 3 bases and J 4 bases, leaving 9 bases between the germline ends. The CDR3 nucleotides are TGTGCCAGCTCACCCCCTGGGGCCACTGAAGCTTTCTTT. Its protein product is CASSPPGATEAFF.

This clone is a singleton in its sample. This sequence joins TRBV7-2 and TRBJ2-7; D might be TRBD1 (6 bases). Trimming pared 2 bases from V and 0 bases from J, leaving 17 bases between. Germline assignment: CDR1 SGHTA and CDR2 FQGNSA. CDR3 length: 17 amino acids. The CDR3 DNA reads as TGTGCCAGCAGCTTAATAGGAGGAGACAGGACCTCCTACGAGCAGTACTTC. The encoded protein is CASSLIGGDRTSYEQYF.

The chain links TRBV25-1 to TRBJ2-5; 8 bases align to TRBD1. CDR3 size: 13 residues. Germline trimming cut 6 bases from V and 5 bases from J; bases unmatched to any gene: 5. The germline V gene has CDR1 MGHDK and CDR2 SYGVNS. CDR3 sequence reads: CASSQGARETQYF. DNA of the CDR3: TGTGCCAGCAGCCAGGGGGCTAGGGAGACCCAGTACTTC.

V is TRBV6-5 and J is TRBJ2-5; 7 positions agree with TRBD1. This CDR3 has 15 amino acids. V lost 7 bases to trimming and J lost 6 bases; unmatched junction nucleotides: 14. Looked up from germline, CDR1 is MNHEY and CDR2 is SVGAGI. The CDR3 bases are TGTGCCAGCACCGAGGTGCAGGGGGAGCGAAAGACCCAGTACTTC. Its protein is CASTEVQGERKTQYF.

The chain is built from TRBV11-2 and TRBJ2-7; 9 bases map to TRBD2. Germline CDR1 SGHAT, CDR2 FQNNGV. The CDR3 runs to 15 residues. The V gene end was trimmed by 5 bases and the J gene end by 2 bases; junction bases not matched to a gene: 7. The CDR3 DNA reads TGTGCCAGCAGCCCTCGCGGGGGGGGGACCTACGAGCAGTACTTC. This codes for CASSPRGGGTYEQYF.

As regards this clone: This CDR3 is also generated by other DNA sequences in the sample. This chain joins TRBV28 and TRBJ1-3, with D perhaps matching TRBD1 (5 bases). The CDR3 is made up of 12 amino acids. V dropped 3 bases and J dropped 7 bases, with 7 bases sitting between them. CDR1 MDHEN and CDR2 SYDVKM come from the germline V gene. CDR3 protein: CASSFRGNTIYF. The CDR3 DNA reads as TGTGCCAGCAGTTTTCGGGGGAACACCATATATTTT.

The CDR3 DNA follows: TGTGCCAGCATCACTGGAGCTAGCGTAAACAATGAGCAGTTCTTC. Translating gives CASITGASVNNEQFF. This rearrangement joins TRBV28 to TRBJ2-1; tentative D call: TRBD2 (6 bases). Per germline, CDR1 MDHEN and CDR2 SYDVKM. CDR3 length equals 15 residues. Between the trimmed V and J ends, which lost 7 bases and 5 bases, there was a span of 18 bases.

The V and J genes are TRBV28 and TRBJ2-7; 7 positions agree with TRBD2. CDR1 MDHEN and CDR2 SYDVKM come from the germline V gene. This CDR3 contains 15 residues. Unmatched junction bases numbered 12, after V lost 7 bases and J lost 3 bases. The CDR3 nucleotides are TGTGCCAGCAAAAATGCGGGAGTTGATGTCTACGAGCAGTACTTC. It specifies CASKNAGVDVYEQYF.

The chain carries TRBV11-3 and TRBJ2-5, with D possibly matching TRBD1 (6 bases). CDR3 length: 18 amino acids. Between the trimmed V and J ends, which lost 1 base and 1 base, there was a span of 19 bases. Germline V lookup: CDR1 SGHNT, CDR2 YENEEA. The CDR3 protein is CASSLVGAARPLQETQYF. The CDR3 DNA reads as TGTGCCAGCAGCTTAGTGGGGGCCGCCCGGCCCCTCCAAGAGACCCAGTACTTC. Full variable domain (missing parts from reference TRBV11-3 and TRBJ2-5): EAGVVQSPRYKIIEKKQPVAFWCNPISGHNTLYWYLQNLGQGPELLIRYENEEAVDDSQLPKDRFSAERLKGVDSTLKIQPAELGDSAVYLCASSLVGAARPLQETQYFGPGTRLLVL.

V is TRBV9 and J is TRBJ2-2, with 8 positions matching TRBD2. Trimming cost V 4 bases and J 7 bases; bases outside gene matches: 15. Germline V gene data show CDR1 as SGDLS and CDR2 as YYNGEE. The CDR3 extends over 17 amino acids. The CDR3 reads CASSPVGSGSPNGELFF. The CDR3 nucleotides are TGTGCCAGCAGCCCCGTCGGGAGCGGGAGCCCCAACGGGGAGCTGTTTTTT.

The chain is built from TRBV2 and TRBJ1-5; TRBD1 matches 7 bases. The germline CDR1 and CDR2 sequences are SNHLY and FYNNEI. Trimming cost V 6 bases and J 4 bases; bases outside gene matches: 9. The CDR3 is made up of 15 amino acids. CDR3 sequence reads: CASSPDRVGNQPQHF. The DNA of the CDR3 is TGTGCCAGCAGCCCCGACAGGGTCGGGAATCAGCCCCAGCATTTT.

This rearrangement joins TRBV5-1 to TRBJ1-5; D not certain. The V end was cut by 2 bases, the J end by 4 bases, with 13 bases between. This CDR3 contains 15 residues. Per the germline V gene, CDR1 is SGHRS and CDR2 is YFSETQ. The CDR3, as DNA: TGCGCCAGCAGCTTATCGGGGATTAGTAATCAGCCCCAGCATTTT. Translation gives CASSLSGISNQPQHF.

CDR3 DNA sequence: TGTGCCAGCAGTTACTCGTGGACAGGGGACTTTTTAGTGTCTGAAGCTTTCTTT. Protein product: CASSYSWTGDFLVSEAFF. The gene calls are TRBV6-8 and TRBJ1-1; 9 bases line up with TRBD1. Germline V lookup: CDR1 MNHGY, CDR2 SAAAGT. This CDR3 is built from 18 residues. Trimming at V came to 0 bases and at J to 6 bases, leaving 14 bases not matched to a gene.

V and J are TRBV7-8 and TRBJ1-3; tentative D call: TRBD1 (5 bases). Germline V gene lookup returns CDR1 SGHVS and CDR2 FQNEAQ. There are 17 residues in the CDR3. The germline V and J ends were trimmed by 0 bases and 4 bases, with 16 bases remaining between them. CDR3 sequence: CASSLAAQGVAGNTIYF. CDR3 nucleotides: TGTGCCAGCAGCTTAGCGGCCCAAGGGGTAGCAGGAAACACCATATATTTT.